The clone carrying this T cell receptor (beta chain) was detected ten times or more. Unique molecular identifiers, one per molecule, were present on every TCR cDNA molecule. TCRdb used MiXCR to reprocess the 5' RACE reads, holding one entry per CDR3 protein. In the table there are roughly 38,000 distinct CDR3 sequences, 3.1% of which are singletons. This specimen belongs to a study of spatial heterogeneity in lung cancer. Overall study context: For the average unique TCR and UMI combination, more than nine occurrences appeared in raw reads.

The CDR3 contains 12 residues. V gave up 4 bases and J gave up 4 bases, with 8 bases separating them. CDR1 is SGDLS, CDR2 YYNGEE, per germline. Time point: sample taken at primary tumor resection. Unsorted samples of tumor, nontumor lung or frozen PBMC had their whole RNA sequenced. The TCR comes from a male donor with early-stage non-small cell lung cancer. This material consisted of normal lung tissue next to the tumor, taken at surgery. This chain connects TRBV9 to TRBJ1-1; D is ambiguous. This CDR3 reads CASSQWGTEAFF. CDR3 DNA sequence: TGTGCCAGCAGCCAGTGGGGCACTGAAGCTTTCTTT.